This TCR beta chain was documented in a study of T cell responses to AZD1222 COVID-19 vaccine. Study-level results: The donor group comprised mostly white British people and more females; the analysis possibly underestimated clonal diversity. Nearly half of spike-specific TCRs reportedly target variant regions that are unmutated in the B.1.351 and B.1.1.7 variants.

Profiled with immunoSEQ multiplex PCR; TCRdb holds only in-frame clones, not every one. The sample has about 130,000 clones, about 93% seen once. CDR1 is SGHNT and CDR2 is YYREEE in the germline V gene (reference sequence). Trimming left V 1 base short and J 4 bases short, with 14 bases between. The CDR3 loop spans 15 amino acids. A remark on this clone: Antigen specificity is unknown.

This clonotype was obtained from an adult who received the AZD1222 COVID-19 vaccine. Here the sequenced sample was peripheral blood, taken 28 days after the second AZD1222 dose. The chain carries TRBV5-4 and TRBJ1-1, with D unclear. Here the CDR3 DNA reads TGTGCCAGCAGCTTGTCTAGTGGGGTTTCCACTGAAGCTTTCTTT. Translated: CASSLSSGVSTEAFF.